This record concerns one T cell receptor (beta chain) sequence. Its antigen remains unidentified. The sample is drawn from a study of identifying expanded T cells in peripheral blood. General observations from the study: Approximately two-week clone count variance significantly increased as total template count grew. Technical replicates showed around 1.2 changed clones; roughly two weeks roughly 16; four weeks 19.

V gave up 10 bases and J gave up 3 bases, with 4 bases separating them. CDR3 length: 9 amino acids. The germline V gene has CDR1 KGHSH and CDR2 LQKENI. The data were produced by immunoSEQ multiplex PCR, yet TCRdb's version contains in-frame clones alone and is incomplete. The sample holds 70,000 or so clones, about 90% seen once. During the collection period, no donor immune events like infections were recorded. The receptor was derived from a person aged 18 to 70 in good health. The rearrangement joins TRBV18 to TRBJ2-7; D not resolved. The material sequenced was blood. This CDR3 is CATYYEQYF. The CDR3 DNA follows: TGTGCCACCTACTACGAGCAGTACTTC. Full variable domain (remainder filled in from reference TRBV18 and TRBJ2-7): NAGVMQNPRHLVRRRGQEARLRCSPMKGHSHVYWYRQLPEEGLKFMVYLQKENIIDESGMPKERFSAEFPKEGPSILRIQQVVRGDSAAYFCATYYEQYFGPGTRLTVT.